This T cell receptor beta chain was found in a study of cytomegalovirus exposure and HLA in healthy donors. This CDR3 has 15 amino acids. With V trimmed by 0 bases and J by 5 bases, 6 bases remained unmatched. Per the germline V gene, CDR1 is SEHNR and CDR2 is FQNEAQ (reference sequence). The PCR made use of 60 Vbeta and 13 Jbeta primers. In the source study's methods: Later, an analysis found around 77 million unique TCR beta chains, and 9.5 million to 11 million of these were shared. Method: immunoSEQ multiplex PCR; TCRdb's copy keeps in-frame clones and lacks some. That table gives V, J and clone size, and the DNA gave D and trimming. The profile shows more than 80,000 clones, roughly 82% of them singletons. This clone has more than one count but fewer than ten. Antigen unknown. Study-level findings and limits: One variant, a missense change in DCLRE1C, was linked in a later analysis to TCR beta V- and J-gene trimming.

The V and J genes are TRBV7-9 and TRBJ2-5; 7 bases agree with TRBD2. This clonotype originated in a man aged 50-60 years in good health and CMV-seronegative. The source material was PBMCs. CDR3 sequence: CASSLAPWRGETQYF. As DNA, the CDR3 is TGTGCCAGCAGCTTAGCGCCCTGGCGGGGGGAGACCCAGTACTTC.